This passage covers 12 T cell receptor beta chains from one sample sequenced in a study of radiotherapy plus CTLA-4 blockade in lung cancer. Sequenced by immunoSEQ multiplex PCR; TCRdb stores in-frame clones only, minus some. This repertoire shows about 40,000 clones, approximately 79% found once; its top ten account for under 25%. The sequenced sample was peripheral blood, obtained from a patient treated with radiotherapy plus ipilimumab. The receptors originated from a human donor with non-small cell lung cancer that progressed on radiotherapy plus ipilimumab.

This clone was detected only a few times. The gene calls are TRBV6-1 and TRBJ1-1; 11 nucleotides line up with TRBD1. Trimming removed 9 bases from V and 1 base from J; junction bases left unmatched: 7. CDR1 and CDR2 (germline): MNHNS, SASEGT. The CDR3 totals 15 residues. CDR3 residues: CASYPGQGGNTEAFF. The CDR3, as DNA: TGTGCCAGTTATCCGGGACAGGGGGGGAACACTGAAGCTTTCTTT.

The chain combines TRBV18 with TRBJ2-2; 9 positions agree with TRBD2. V was pared by 2 bases and J by 3 bases, with 1 base of the junction left unmatched. Germline V CDR1 and CDR2: KGHSH, LQKENI. This CDR3 has 15 residues. This chain's CDR3 is CASSPSSGDTGELFF. CDR3 nucleotide sequence: TGTGCCAGCTCACCATCTAGCGGGGACACCGGGGAGCTGTTTTTT.

V and J are TRBV11-1 and TRBJ1-5; D call uncertain. The CDR3 runs to 14 residues. V was trimmed by 6 bases and J by 1 base, leaving 10 bases between them. Germline-derived CDR1 and CDR2 are SGHAT and FQDESV (reference sequence). In nucleotides, the CDR3 is TGTGCCAGCAGTTCGGAGGCAAGCAATCAGCCCCAGCATTTT. Amino acid sequence: CASSSEASNQPQHF.

The chain recombines TRBV18 with TRBJ1-2; perhaps TRBD1 as D (5 bases). The germline V gene encodes CDR1 KGHSH and CDR2 LQKENI. The CDR3 covers 16 residues. V lost 3 bases and J lost 2, with 16 bases in between. The CDR3 bases are TGTGCCAGCTCACCCATCTCAGGGTTGTCGAACTATGGCTACACCTTC. Translating it yields CASSPISGLSNYGYTF.

This clone was counted between two and nine times. This chain uses TRBV29-1 with TRBJ1-1; TRBD1 agrees at 8 bases. V dropped 5 bases and J dropped 0; count of bases not matched to a gene: 2. CDR3 length equals 13 residues. Germline V gene data show CDR1 as SQVTM and CDR2 as ANQGSEA. CDR3 protein: CSVYRGVNTEAFF. Written as DNA, the CDR3 is TGCAGCGTTTACAGGGGGGTGAACACTGAAGCTTTCTTT.

The genes are TRBV2 and TRBJ2-5; 7 nucleotides agree with TRBD2. Germline V CDR1 and CDR2: SNHLY, FYNNEI. The V and J ends lost 3 bases and 2 bases, in that order; junction bases with no gene match: 3. The CDR3 consists of 14 residues. Written as DNA, the CDR3 is TGTGCCAGCAGTGAGGGGCGGGGGCAAGAGACCCAGTACTTC. As protein: CASSEGRGQETQYF.

The chain uses TRBV7-2 and TRBJ2-6; tentatively, D is TRBD1 (5 bases). Trimming stripped 2 bases from V and 2 bases from J, with 13 bases between. Germline V gene data show CDR1 as SGHTA and CDR2 as FQGNSA. The CDR3 consists of 17 residues. For the CDR3, the DNA is TGTGCCAGCAGCTTAATCGGTGGGGCTCCTGGGGCCAACGTCCTGACTTTC. It codes for CASSLIGGAPGANVLTF.

The chain is built from TRBV19 and TRBJ1-3; D is uncertain. The germline V gene encodes CDR1 LNHDA and CDR2 SQIVND (reference sequence). V shed 8 bases and J shed 4 bases, with 12 bases lying between them. The CDR3 loop spans 13 amino acids. CDR3 in DNA: TGTGCCAGTCGCTGGGCAGCAGGAAACACCATATATTTT. It specifies CASRWAAGNTIYF.

V and J are TRBV7-9 and TRBJ2-5; TRBD2 aligns across 7 bases. Germline V gives CDR1 SEHNR, CDR2 FQNEAQ (reference sequence). V shed 3 bases and J 5 bases; nucleotides not matched to a gene: 6. This CDR3 comprises 14 residues. CDR3 in DNA: TGTGCCAGCAGCTTTAGACTAGCCGGGGAGACCCAGTACTTC. Translation gives CASSFRLAGETQYF.

The V and J genes are TRBV2 and TRBJ2-3; TRBD2 aligns across 10 bases. The trim removed 6 bases at V and 5 bases at J, leaving 14 bases unmatched. Per the germline V gene, CDR1 is SNHLY and CDR2 is FYNNEI. This CDR3 is built from 17 residues. The CDR3 region has the DNA TGTGCCAGCAGGCAGGCTAGCGGGGGAGGAGCGAGAGATACGCAGTATTTT. This translates into CASRQASGGGARDTQYF.

The gene calls are TRBV29-1 and TRBJ1-3, with no clear D. The CDR3 has 12 residues. The V gene lost 7 bases and the J gene lost 0 bases, with 7 bases spanning the gap. Germline CDR1 and CDR2: SQVTM and ANQGSEA. The CDR3 reads CSATSSGNTIYF. The CDR3 region has the DNA TGCAGCGCCACAAGCTCTGGAAACACCATATATTTT.

This sequence joins TRBV5-4 and TRBJ2-2, with 9 bases that match TRBD2. The ends lost 3 bases at V and 8 bases at J; junction bases unmatched: 8. Germline CDR1 SGHNT, CDR2 YYREEE (reference sequence). The CDR3 is 15 residues long. CDR3 residues: CASSSSGTSFGELFF. CDR3 bases: TGTGCCAGCAGCTCATCCGGGACTAGCTTTGGGGAGCTGTTTTTT. The full variable domain, in which reference TRBV5-4 and TRBJ2-2 provide the parts outside the CDR3, is ETGVTQSPTHLIKTRGQQVTLRCSSQSGHNTVSWYQQALGQGPQFIFQYYREEENGRGNFPPRFSGLQFPNYSSELNVNALELDDSALYLCASSSSGTSFGELFFGEGSRLTVL.